The 14 T cell receptor beta chains given below trace back to one sample, sequenced in a study of cytomegalovirus exposure and HLA in healthy donors. PCR primers comprised 60 Vbeta and 13 Jbeta primers. Sequencing used immunoSEQ multiplex PCR; TCRdb keeps in-frame clones, though not all of them. The sample lists under 200,000 clones; more than 70% were seen once. Sequencing was carried out using PBMCs. The receptors were gathered from a male donor in good health and CMV-seronegative.

This clone was seen only once. The rearrangement joins TRBV6-4 to TRBJ2-7; D uncertain. Germline V CDR1 and CDR2: MRHNA, SNTAGT. Trimming left V 0 bases short and J 6 bases short, with 15 bases between. The CDR3 length is 15 residues. The CDR3 here is CASSDSTQRVPEQYF. CDR3 bases: TGTGCCAGCAGTGACTCGACCCAACGGGTGCCCGAGCAGTACTTC.

The genes are TRBV27 and TRBJ2-1; TRBD2 matches at 9 bases. Per germline, CDR1 MNHEY and CDR2 SMNVEV (reference sequence). J was trimmed by 3 bases and V by 3 bases; bases with no gene match: 0. The CDR3 consists of 14 residues. Written as DNA, the CDR3 is TGTGCCAGCAGTTTTAGCGGGGGCTACAATGAGCAGTTCTTC. Translation: CASSFSGGYNEQFF.

This clone was picked up one time. The rearrangement uses TRBV5-6 and TRBJ1-1; no clear D. Trimming removed 2 bases from V and 1 base from J, with 6 bases in between. Germline loops: CDR1 SGHDT, CDR2 YYEEEE. CDR3 size: 13 residues. The CDR3 sequence is CASSFPGNTEAFF. The CDR3 nucleotides are TGTGCCAGCAGCTTTCCCGGGAACACTGAAGCTTTCTTT.

The chain is built from TRBV9 and TRBJ2-5; 9 nucleotides align to TRBD1. The trim removed 4 bases at V and 4 bases at J, leaving 5 bases unmatched. The CDR3 covers 14 residues. Germline lookup yields CDR1 SGDLS and CDR2 YYNGEE. The CDR3 coding sequence is TGTGCCAGCAGCCCAACAGGGGGCAGAGAGACCCAGTACTTC. Its translation is CASSPTGGRETQYF.

V is TRBV6-5 and J is TRBJ2-5; the match to TRBD2 covers 7 bases. The CDR3 totals 13 residues. The trim removed 5 bases at V and 4 bases at J, leaving 4 bases unmatched. Germline V gives CDR1 MNHEY, CDR2 SVGAGI. The CDR3 coding sequence is TGTGCCAGCAGTCTGGGGGGGGTAGAGACCCAGTACTTC. Protein product: CASSLGGVETQYF.

V gene TRBV7-2 combines with J gene TRBJ2-3, with unresolved D. V lost 6 bases and J 8 bases, leaving 12 bases between the germline ends. This CDR3 spans 12 amino acids. Per germline, CDR1 SGHTA and CDR2 FQGNSA. The CDR3 here is CASSRESGTQYF. In DNA, the CDR3 is TGTGCCAGCAGTCGCGAGTCCGGTACGCAGTATTTT.

This clone was picked up a small number of times. CDR3 DNA sequence: TGTGCCAGCAGCCTAGGGACAGGGGCTGGCTACACCTTC. This translates into CASSLGTGAGYTF. This chain uses TRBV11-3 with TRBJ1-2; 10 bases are shared with TRBD1. CDR1 is SGHNT and CDR2 is YENEEA in the germline V gene. The V and J ends lost 5 bases and 7 bases, in that order; junction bases with no gene match: 4. The length of the CDR3 is 13 residues.

The chain combines TRBV2 with TRBJ1-6; TRBD1 is a possible D gene (6 bases). CDR3 size: 15 residues. Trimming took 0 bases from V and 8 from J, leaving 11 bases between them. Per germline, CDR1 SNHLY and CDR2 FYNNEI. The CDR3: CASSEAEGGYSPLHF. CDR3 DNA sequence: TGTGCCAGCAGTGAAGCAGAGGGGGGGTATTCACCCCTCCACTTT. The entire variable domain, with the rest obtained from reference TRBV2 and TRBJ1-6, is as follows: EPEVTQTPSHQVTQMGQEVILRCVPISNHLYFYWYRQILGQKVEFLVSFYNNEISEKSEIFDDQFSVERPDGSNFTLKIRSTKLEDSAMYFCASSEAEGGYSPLHFGNGTRLTVT.

The V call is TRBV27, the J call TRBJ2-3; D perhaps matches TRBD1 (8 bases). CDR1 and CDR2 (germline): MNHEY, SMNVEV (reference sequence). The CDR3 contains 17 residues. V was trimmed by 5 bases and J by 4 bases, leaving 22 bases between them. For the CDR3, the DNA is TGTGCCAGCAGTCGTAATATACAGGGGGGGAACGCAGATACGCAGTATTTT. Translation gives CASSRNIQGGNADTQYF.

This chain links TRBV10-3 with TRBJ2-5, with unresolved D. The DNA matches TRBJ2-7 better at its end, which makes the J call doubtful. CDR1 ENHRY and CDR2 SYGVKD come from the germline V gene. CDR3 length: 13 residues. CDR3 bases: TGTGCCATCGCGGCGTCAAACTCCTACGAGCAGTACTTC. Translation: CAIAASNSYEQYF.

The chain couples TRBV6-5 to TRBJ2-1; TRBD2 agrees at 13 bases. Trimming cost V 6 bases and J 6 bases; bases outside gene matches: 2. The CDR3 is made up of 14 amino acids. The V gene's germline CDR1 is MNHEY and CDR2 SVGAGI. The CDR3 region has the DNA TGTGCCAGCAGACTAGCGGGAGGGGTCAATGAGCAGTTCTTC. Protein sequence: CASRLAGGVNEQFF.

This chain connects TRBV4-1 to TRBJ1-1; maybe TRBD1 (5 bases). The V and J ends lost 3 bases and 7 bases respectively, with 18 bases between them. Per the germline V gene, CDR1 is MGHRA and CDR2 is YSYEKL. This CDR3 has 15 residues. The CDR3 protein is CASSHRPGSIGEAFF. The DNA of the CDR3 is TGCGCCAGCAGCCACCGGCCAGGGTCGATTGGTGAAGCTTTCTTT.

This chain uses TRBV19 with TRBJ2-6, with D possibly TRBD1 on 6 matching bases. This CDR3 has 17 residues. V lost 7 bases to trimming and J lost 4 bases, with 20 bases between them. The germline V gene has CDR1 LNHDA and CDR2 SQIVND (reference sequence). Here the CDR3 DNA reads TGTGCCAGTACCCAAAGGGGCAGGGGAACGGGGGCCAACGTCCTGACTTTC. Translated, it gives CASTQRGRGTGANVLTF.

This clone turned up a few times. V is TRBV27 and J is TRBJ2-3, with D tentatively TRBD1 (6 bases). Trimming removed 3 bases from V and 4 bases from J, with 11 bases in between. Germline CDR1 reads MNHEY; CDR2 reads SMNVEV (reference sequence). The CDR3 has 14 residues. This CDR3 reads CASSFIQGADTQYF. DNA of the CDR3: TGTGCCAGCAGTTTCATACAGGGTGCAGATACGCAGTATTTT.